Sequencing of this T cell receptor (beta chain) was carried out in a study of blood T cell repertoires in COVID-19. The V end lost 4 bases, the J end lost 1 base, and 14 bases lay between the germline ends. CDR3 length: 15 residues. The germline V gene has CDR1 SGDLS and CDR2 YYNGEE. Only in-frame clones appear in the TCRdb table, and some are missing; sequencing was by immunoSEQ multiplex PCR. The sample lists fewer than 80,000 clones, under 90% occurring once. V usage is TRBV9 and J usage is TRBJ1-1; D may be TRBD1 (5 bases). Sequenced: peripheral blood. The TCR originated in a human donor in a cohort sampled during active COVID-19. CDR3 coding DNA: TGTGCCAGCAGCACCCGGACCGGACAGAACACTGAAGCTTTCTTT. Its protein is CASSTRTGQNTEAFF.